The 21 T cell receptor beta chains presented below share a single source sample, sequenced in a study of blood T cells in healthy people across ages. For the second PCR, which ran for roughly 6 to 12 cycles, a sample-barcoded 5' primer and a J-beta primer mix were used. TCRdb re-called the 5' RACE reads with MiXCR, one entry per CDR3 protein. The sample carries 650,000 or so distinct CDR3 sequences, more than 45% recorded once. Sequenced: blood. The receptor set was obtained from a woman aged 80 or older in good health.

This clonotype was counted a few times. This chain links TRBV6-2 or TRBV6-3 with TRBJ2-5; possible D gene TRBD2, 6 bases. CDR1 and CDR2 (germline): MNHEY, SVGEGT. The V end was cut by 2 bases, the J end by 4 bases, with 14 bases between. CDR3 length: 15 amino acids. Here the CDR3 DNA reads TGTGCCAGCAGTTACGCGACTAGTGAACTAGAGACCCAGTACTTC. It translates to CASSYATSELETQYF.

The gene calls are TRBV5-4 and TRBJ1-4; 10 nucleotides match TRBD1. CDR1 and CDR2 (germline): SGHNT, YYREEE (reference sequence). The ends lost 9 bases at V and 8 bases at J; junction bases unmatched: 13. The CDR3 runs to 15 residues. The CDR3 loop is CATMQYGTGEEKLFF. CDR3 sequence (DNA): TGTGCCACCATGCAATACGGGACAGGGGAGGAAAAACTGTTTTTT.

This clonotype was found a few times. V gene TRBV12-3 or TRBV12-4 combines with J gene TRBJ2-5; 7 nucleotides line up with TRBD2. With the DNA end fitting TRBJ2-7 better, the J assignment may be wrong. CDR3 length equals 13 residues. The CDR3 nucleotides read TGTGCCAGCAGTCGAGCGGGAATCTACGAGCAGTACTTC. It encodes CASSRAGIYEQYF.

V gene TRBV3-1 combines with J gene TRBJ1-2, with D possibly being TRBD1 (5 bases). The CDR3 extends over 12 amino acids. From germline, CDR1 is LGHDT and CDR2 YNNKEL (reference sequence). Trimming pared 5 bases from V and 8 bases from J, leaving 12 bases between. The CDR3 spells CASSYQGGGYTF. CDR3 nucleotide sequence: TGTGCCAGCAGCTACCAGGGTGGCGGCTACACCTTC.

This chain connects TRBV7-2 to TRBJ1-6; no clear D. CDR1 is SGHTA, CDR2 FQGNSA, per germline. V was clipped by 3 bases and J by 2 bases, with 17 bases between them. This CDR3 is 18 amino acids long. The CDR3 DNA is TGTGCCAGCAGCTTTTCTAGGTTCGGGGAGACCTATAATTCACCCCTCCACTTT. Translated: CASSFSRFGETYNSPLHF.

About this clonotype: This could be a read error, since a much larger clone is one nucleotide away. The chain joins TRBV7-2 to TRBJ2-1, with D uncertain. The CDR3 loop spans 14 amino acids. Trimming removed 2 bases from V and 13 bases from J, with 18 bases in between. The V gene's germline CDR1 is SGHTA and CDR2 FQGNSA. The CDR3 nucleotides are TGTGCCAGCAGCTTAAGGGTGGGCCAAGAGACCCAGTTCTTC. Translating it yields CASSLRVGQETQFF.

The genes are TRBV3-1 and TRBJ2-7; TRBD1 matches at 7 bases. There are 14 residues in the CDR3. Germline values: CDR1 LGHDT, CDR2 YNNKEL (reference sequence). Trimming took 4 bases from V and 1 from J; bases not matched to a gene: 4. This CDR3 is CASSPDRRSYEQYF. The CDR3 DNA reads as TGTGCCAGCAGCCCGGACAGGCGGTCCTACGAGCAGTACTTC.

The gene calls are TRBV10-3 and TRBJ2-7; 7 nucleotides match TRBD2. The CDR3 consists of 20 residues. J lost 2 bases, V lost 5 bases, and 24 bases had no gene match. Germline V gene sequence: CDR1 ENHRY, CDR2 SYGVKD. The CDR3 nucleotides read TGTGCCATCAGTCCCGGAGGCGGGGGTGGTCCTGGAATTATTGCCTACGAGCAGTACTTC. Residues: CAISPGGGGGPGIIAYEQYF.

Details on this clonotype: A junction boundary mismatches the germline segment, possibly from a read error. The V call is TRBV3-1, the J call TRBJ2-1; 8 bases align to TRBD2. The CDR3 is 14 residues long. Germline V CDR1 and CDR2: LGHDT, YNNKEL (reference sequence). CDR3 nucleotides: TGTGTCAGCAGCCGGGGGGGGGTCTACAATGAGCAGTTCTTC. It encodes CVSSRGGVYNEQFF.

On this clonotype itself: A much larger clone lies one base from this, so it may be a read error. The chain has TRBV3-1 and TRBJ2-1; 7 bases fit TRBD2. Germline lookup yields CDR1 LGHDT and CDR2 YNNKEL (reference sequence). This CDR3 is built from 12 residues. The CDR3 spells CVSSNPAGEQFF. CDR3 sequence (DNA): TGTGTCAGCAGCAATCCAGCGGGAGAGCAGTTCTTC.

The rearrangement joins TRBV18 to TRBJ1-1; no firm D call. V was shortened by 3 bases and J by 1 base, with 12 bases between the two germline ends. Per germline, CDR1 KGHSH and CDR2 LQKENI. The CDR3 consists of 15 residues. In nucleotides, the CDR3 is TGTGCCAGCTCACCGCGGGAAACACAGAACACTGAAGCTTTCTTT. As protein: CASSPRETQNTEAFF. The complete variable domain, with remaining parts taken from reference TRBV18 and TRBJ1-1, reads NAGVMQNPRHLVRRRGQEARLRCSPMKGHSHVYWYRQLPEEGLKFMVYLQKENIIDESGMPKERFSAEFPKEGPSILRIQQVVRGDSAAYFCASSPRETQNTEAFFGQGTRLTVV.

V gene TRBV20-1 combines with J gene TRBJ1-2; a weak D match, TRBD1 (6 bases). CDR1 and CDR2 from the germline V gene are DFQATT and SNEGSKA (reference sequence). Trimming removed 6 bases from V and 3 bases from J, with 11 bases in between. The CDR3 runs 12 residues. The CDR3 sequence: CSATHRDYGYTF. The DNA for the CDR3 is TGCAGTGCCACCCACAGGGACTATGGCTACACCTTC.

Many counts were recorded for this clonotype. V is TRBV5-1 and J is TRBJ2-5; TRBD2 is a possible D gene (5 bases). CDR1 and CDR2 (germline): SGHRS, YFSETQ. Deletions cut 0 bases from V and 4 bases from J, with 19 bases between. CDR3 size: 17 residues. CDR3 region: CASSLGQTSGPTETQYF. The CDR3 DNA reads as TGCGCCAGCAGCTTGGGTCAGACAAGCGGCCCGACAGAGACCCAGTACTTC.

This clonotype has a handful of counts. The CDR3 protein is CASTLGQGLGNEQFF. CDR3 sequence (DNA): TGTGCCAGCACCCTGGGACAGGGGTTAGGCAATGAGCAGTTCTTC. The genes are TRBV14 and TRBJ2-1; 10 nucleotides align to TRBD1. CDR3 length: 15 residues. Germline V lookup: CDR1 SGHDN, CDR2 FVKESK. V lost 7 bases and J lost 6; bases outside the gene matches: 9.

This clonotype has just a few counts. An end of the junction differs from the germline gene, which may be a read error. The chain employs TRBV12-3 or TRBV12-4 and TRBJ2-2; no reliable D call. The CDR3 is 12 amino acids. CDR3 residues: CASSSSTGELFF. CDR3 bases: TGTGCTAGCAGCTCCTCTACCGGGGAGCTGTTTTTT.

The chain employs TRBV28 and TRBJ2-1; D ambiguous. The V gene's germline CDR1 is MDHEN and CDR2 SYDVKM. V dropped 1 base and J dropped 4 bases, with 5 bases sitting between them. CDR3 length: 13 amino acids. CDR3 amino acids: CASSLSHYNEQFF. The CDR3 DNA is TGTGCCAGCAGTTTATCCCATTACAATGAGCAGTTCTTC. Variable domain in full (rest from reference TRBV28 and TRBJ2-1): DVKVTQSSRYLVKRTGEKVFLECVQDMDHENMFWYRQDPGLGLRLIYFSYDVKMKEKGDIPEGYSVSREKKERFSLILESASTNQTSMYLCASSLSHYNEQFFGPGTRLTVL.

CDR3 residues: CASSLSRAEQYF. The CDR3 DNA is TGTGCCAGCAGTTTATCGCGGGCTGAGCAGTACTTC. V usage is TRBV28 and J usage is TRBJ2-5, with a possible D match to TRBD2 (5 bases). Per germline, CDR1 MDHEN and CDR2 SYDVKM. The CDR3 is made up of 12 amino acids. V lost 1 base and J 11 bases, leaving 11 bases between the germline ends.

The CDR3 nucleotides are TGTGCCAGCAGTTTATTCGGCCCAGGGATGTACGAGCAGTACTTC. This translates into CASSLFGPGMYEQYF. This sequence joins TRBV28 and TRBJ2-7; D might be TRBD1 (5 bases). This CDR3 spans 15 amino acids. CDR1 and CDR2 from the germline V gene are MDHEN and SYDVKM. Trimming shortened V by 1 base and J by 4 bases, and 14 bases separated the two germline ends.

This clonotype was picked up many times. The chain joins TRBV28 to TRBJ1-2; D is unresolved. CDR1 is MDHEN and CDR2 is SYDVKM in the germline V gene. This CDR3 contains 15 residues. V lost 7 bases and J 2 bases, leaving 17 bases between the germline ends. The CDR3 sequence: CASTPSGRPNYGYTF. CDR3 DNA: TGTGCCAGCACTCCTTCCGGACGTCCAAACTATGGCTACACCTTC.

The chain uses TRBV18 and TRBJ2-7, with a possible D match to TRBD1 (5 bases). Germline-derived CDR1 and CDR2 are KGHSH and LQKENI. V lost 6 bases to trimming and J lost 2 bases, with 14 bases between them. This CDR3 region has 14 residues. This CDR3 reads CASSARQRPYEQYF. The CDR3 region has the DNA TGTGCCAGCTCGGCGCGACAGCGCCCCTACGAGCAGTACTTC.

In this sample, this clonotype turned up once. J is TRBJ2-2 and V is TRBV9; TRBD2 agrees at 8 bases. V shed 0 bases and J 0 bases; nucleotides not matched to a gene: 4. CDR3 size: 17 residues. Germline assignment: CDR1 SGDLS and CDR2 YYNGEE. The CDR3 loop is CASSVASGGTNTGELFF. The DNA for the CDR3 is TGTGCCAGCAGCGTAGCGTCGGGGGGGACGAACACCGGGGAGCTGTTTTTT.